This TCR beta chain comes out of a study of CD8 T cells in ankylosing spondylitis. This clonotype was recorded a few times. Its antigen is still unknown. Library preparation for TCR beta used quantitative 5'-RACE with molecular barcodes. TCRdb fed the 5' RACE reads into MiXCR, producing one record per CDR3 protein. The table shows roughly 370,000 distinct CDR3 sequences, with approximately 20% occurring only once. Study results and caveats: Reportedly, matched ankylosing spondylitis synovial fluid was significantly enriched for disease-linked clones. Earlier work had already found some motif variants in reactive arthritis synovial fluid and blood. Ankylosing spondylitis blood appeared to be characterized by a TCR beta motif of under ten highly homologous variants.

Looked up from germline, CDR1 is ENHRY and CDR2 is SYGVKD. This CDR3 is built from 13 residues. The V segment lost 7 bases and the J segment 3 bases; nucleotides outside the gene matches: 2. Specimen: blood, either unsorted or a sorted T cell fraction (not recorded which). This chain links TRBV10-3 with TRBJ2-2, with 7 bases lining up with TRBD2. The TCR comes from a male donor with ankylosing spondylitis. The CDR3 coding sequence is TGTGCCATCACGGCGGGAGACACCGGGGAGCTGTTTTTT. As protein: CAITAGDTGELFF.